This TCR beta chain was found in a study of T cells in Graves' hyperthyroidism and ophthalmopathy (dated by TCRdb to about 2019). In terms of the full investigation: Peripheral blood samples were taken at the time of initial diagnosis, prior to any treatment. An independent validation cohort of about 20 hyperthyroidism patients and 17 patients who later progressed to ophthalmopathy tested prospective prediction of ophthalmopathy. The study also compared thyroid tissue and blood T-cell repertoires from more than 5 Graves' hyperthyroidism patients. The paper describes TCR Vbeta CDR3 sequencing of 140 or so peripheral blood samples, made up of roughly 40 ophthalmopathy patients, around 78 hyperthyroidism patients and roughly 17 progressor patients. To identify TCR V-J signatures that set the groups apart, the researchers used a discovery cohort of approximately 98 patients, made up of about 44 with Graves' ophthalmopathy and some 60 with stable Graves' hyperthyroidism. Following sampling, methimazole starting at 30 mg daily was given to hyperthyroidism patients, and high-dose intravenous methylprednisolone was given to ophthalmopathy patients. The 90 to 100 discovery patients were randomly divided into training and test sets at a 7:3 ratio. Results the study describes overall, beyond this receptor: Most expanded thyroid clonotypes (frequency above 0.001) were also detected in blood, a finding suggesting that blood repertoires may reflect thyroid immune responses. In cross-validation, a model built on a 13 V-J signature told ophthalmopathy apart from stable hyperthyroidism with 87.88% sensitivity and about 81% specificity, and in testing the same model reached 80%/75%. In validation, the model predicted progression to ophthalmopathy a median of about 6 months before onset, with over 55% sensitivity and about 72% specificity. No statistical method was used to set the sample size in advance, and investigators knew the group allocation.

This clonotype was seen only a few times. It lacks a known antigen. Nothing much larger sits one base from this clone, and base qualities are not available. Amplification of TCR beta CDR3 regions was carried out from RNA transcripts. The TCR CDR3 was subjected to a first round of RT-PCR using the HTBI primer set and the Qiagen OneStep RT-PCR kit. A second multiplex PCR round built the libraries, followed by size selection and purification. The libraries were sequenced on an Illumina HiSeq2000 using paired-end 100 bp reads. Turning to the authors' computational methods: SOAPnuke was used to process the raw data, throwing out any read that contained adapters or uncalled bases, had a mean Phred below 15, or lacked an exact constant-primer or identifier match. COPE v1.2.5 was used to merge the high-quality paired reads, and each unique nucleotide sequence was defined as a clonotype. MiTCR v1.1 was used to align clonotypes to the IMGT TRBV, TRBD and TRBJ reference segments. The analysis was restricted to V-J combinations with a frequency above 0.0001, which together covered 99% to 99.2% of the repertoires. A TCS score was defined as the ratio of F50 (clonal expansion) to E x V (chaos), with BLOSUM62-based TCRdist applied between CDR3 peptides within each V-J. Welch's t-statistics and random forest reduced fewer than 550 V-J features to 10 to 15, which were used in a naive Bayes classifier (R e1071). TCRdb trimmed the raw reads at Q25, called clones with MiXCR and kept productive beta chains. Duplicate CDR3 protein sequences are folded into a single record with the most common DNA and genes. These V and J calls derive from TCRdb rather than the authors' analysis. In this sample the table shows hundreds of thousands of distinct CDR3 sequences, approximately 14% of which occur a single time. The leading ten clones occupy roughly 15% of the sample.

Stable Graves' hyperthyroidism was defined as the absence of progression to ophthalmopathy over 18 months of follow-up. Hyperthyroidism patients were newly diagnosed, with disease duration under 2 months, and aged 18 to 65 years. The study excluded patients with uncontrolled infections, other autoimmune diseases, pregnancy or lactation. Clinical symptoms, serum thyroxine and TRAb, thyroid ultrasound, and orbital computed tomography formed the basis for the diagnoses. PBMCs were separated from about 10 ml of fresh peripheral blood using Ficoll-Paque density gradient centrifugation. Total RNA was extracted using Trizol reagent, and RNA quality was assessed on an Agilent 2100 Bioanalyzer. Compared with germline, V lacks 4 bases and J lacks 0 bases; bases without a gene match: 5. The CDR3 measures 15 amino acids from cysteine to phenylalanine. The DNA shown is the 45-base CDR3, in frame from base 1. CDR1 and CDR2, per the germline V gene, are SGHRS and YFSETQ.

The chain uses TRBV5-1 and TRBJ2-3; 7 bases in the middle match TRBD2. Sequencing input: blood. This receptor was identified in a woman younger than 30 with Graves' hyperthyroidism. The sequenced DNA: TGCGCCAGCAGCCGGGCTAGCGGTAGCACAGATACGCAGTATTTT. It codes for CASSRASGSTDTQYF.